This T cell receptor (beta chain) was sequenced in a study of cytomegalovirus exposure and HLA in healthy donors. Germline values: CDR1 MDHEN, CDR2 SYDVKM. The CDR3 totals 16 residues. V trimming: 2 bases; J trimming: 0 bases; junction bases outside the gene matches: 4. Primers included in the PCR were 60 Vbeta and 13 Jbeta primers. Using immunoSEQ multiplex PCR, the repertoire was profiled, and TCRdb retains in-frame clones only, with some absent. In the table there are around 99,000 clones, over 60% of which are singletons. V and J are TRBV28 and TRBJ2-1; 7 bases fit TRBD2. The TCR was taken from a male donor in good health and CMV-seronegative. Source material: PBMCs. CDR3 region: CASSLASGSSYNEQFF. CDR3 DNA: TGTGCCAGCAGTTTAGCTAGCGGTAGCTCCTACAATGAGCAGTTCTTC.